The 8 T cell receptor beta chains listed next were all sequenced from one sample in a study of CD8 T cells in Susac syndrome. With random hexamers, reverse transcription was performed on about 0.5 to 1 ug of RNA. TCRdb used MiXCR to reprocess the immunoSEQ multiplex PCR reads, holding one entry per CDR3 protein. The sample includes approximately 120,000 distinct CDR3 sequences, 85% to 95% seen only once; the top ten take approximately 0.3%. Sequenced: CD8+ T cells from PBMCs. These receptors all come from a human donor with multiple sclerosis.

The V call is TRBV27, the J call TRBJ2-6, with D perhaps TRBD1 or TRBD2 (5 bases each). CDR1 is MNHEY, CDR2 SMNVEV, per germline (reference sequence). The CDR3 is 16 residues long. The V and J ends lost 6 bases and 3 bases respectively, with 15 bases between them. The CDR3 DNA reads TGTGCCAGCAGCTTGCTCGGGGCGGGTGGGGCCAACGTCCTGACTTTC. Its protein product is CASSLLGAGGANVLTF.

This clonotype was picked up a small number of times. The rearrangement uses TRBV13 and TRBJ2-7; D possibly uses TRBD1 or TRBD2 (7 bases each). This CDR3 has 14 amino acids. Germline CDR1 is PRHDT and CDR2 is FYEKMQ (reference sequence). Trimming removed 6 bases at V and 4 bases at J, with 16 bases between. The CDR3 bases are TGTGCCAGCAGTAAAAGCGGGACAGCTTACGAGCAGTACGTC. Protein sequence: CASSKSGTAYEQYV.

The CDR3 coding sequence is TGTGCCAGCAGTTTAGACATAGCCTACGAGCAGTACTTC. Translated, it gives CASSLDIAYEQYF. The gene calls are TRBV27 and TRBJ2-7; D not resolved. CDR1 and CDR2 from the germline V gene are MNHEY and SMNVEV (reference sequence). V shed 2 bases and J shed 2 bases, with 7 bases lying between them. This CDR3 spans 13 amino acids.

The chain recombines TRBV20-1 with TRBJ2-7, with D possibly TRBD2 on 5 matching bases. The CDR3 contains 14 residues. Looked up from germline, CDR1 is DFQATT and CDR2 is SNEGSKA (reference sequence). With 5 bases removed from V and 2 bases from J, the gap between germline ends came to 16 bases. The CDR3 coding sequence is TGCAGTGCTTTTTTCGCCGGGATCGCCTACGAGCAGTACTTC. The encoded protein is CSAFFAGIAYEQYF.

The V and J genes are TRBV6-5 and TRBJ2-5, with unresolved D. Trimming stripped 6 bases from V and 1 base from J, with 15 bases between. This CDR3 comprises 15 residues. The germline V gene has CDR1 MNHEY and CDR2 SVGAGI. The CDR3 sequence: CASRFNWAAQETQYF. CDR3 sequence (DNA): TGTGCCAGCAGATTCAACTGGGCAGCCCAAGAGACCCAGTACTTC.

The chain couples TRBV12-3 or TRBV12-4 to TRBJ1-2; no reliable D call. This CDR3 has 10 residues. Trimming removed 2 bases at V and 14 bases at J, with 9 bases between. In nucleotides, the CDR3 is TGTGCCAGCAGTTTAAACAGCCTAACCTTC. Its translation is CASSLNSLTF.

CDR3 sequence: CASSRLAHTSETQYF. As DNA, the CDR3 is TGTGCCAGCAGCAGACTCGCGCATACGTCAGAGACCCAGTACTTC. This chain joins TRBV2 and TRBJ2-5; unclear D gene. V lost 6 bases, J lost 4 bases, and 18 bases lay in between. Germline values: CDR1 SNHLY, CDR2 FYNNEI. The CDR3 runs 15 residues.

The rearrangement links TRBV2 to TRBJ2-2; D not certain. The ends were cut back, 1 base at V and 4 bases at J, with 7 bases in the middle. CDR1 SNHLY and CDR2 FYNNEI come from the germline V gene. The CDR3 totals 14 residues. CDR3 DNA sequence: TGTGCCAGCAGTGAAGTGCCGAGCACCGGGGAGCTGTTTTTT. Translating it yields CASSEVPSTGELFF.